The TCR beta chain under discussion was sequenced for a study of blood T cell repertoires in COVID-19. Overall study context: Collection of acute and convalescent COVID-19 samples took place in the United States, Italy and Spain. In each case, the material was cDNA or gDNA derived from T cells, B-cell-depleted T cells, or PBMCs.

The V gene's germline CDR1 is MNHEY and CDR2 SMNVEV (reference sequence). With 4 bases removed from V and 5 bases from J, the gap between germline ends came to 15 bases. This CDR3 region has 15 residues. As originally analysed: The authors estimated nucleated cell counts from reference gene primer amplification. Some clones are missing from TCRdb's copy, which holds only in-frame ones; the method was immunoSEQ multiplex PCR. That table is the source of V, J and clone size, and D and trimming were worked out from the DNA. The table records approximately 230,000 clones, around 82% of them present only once.

Sequenced material: peripheral blood. The TCR was taken from a man older than 75 with acute or convalescent COVID-19. The chain employs TRBV27 and TRBJ2-1; possibly TRBD1 for D (5 bases). The CDR3 loop reads CASSYRQIPNNEQFF. CDR3 in DNA: TGTGCCAGCAGTTACCGACAGATACCAAACAATGAGCAGTTCTTC.